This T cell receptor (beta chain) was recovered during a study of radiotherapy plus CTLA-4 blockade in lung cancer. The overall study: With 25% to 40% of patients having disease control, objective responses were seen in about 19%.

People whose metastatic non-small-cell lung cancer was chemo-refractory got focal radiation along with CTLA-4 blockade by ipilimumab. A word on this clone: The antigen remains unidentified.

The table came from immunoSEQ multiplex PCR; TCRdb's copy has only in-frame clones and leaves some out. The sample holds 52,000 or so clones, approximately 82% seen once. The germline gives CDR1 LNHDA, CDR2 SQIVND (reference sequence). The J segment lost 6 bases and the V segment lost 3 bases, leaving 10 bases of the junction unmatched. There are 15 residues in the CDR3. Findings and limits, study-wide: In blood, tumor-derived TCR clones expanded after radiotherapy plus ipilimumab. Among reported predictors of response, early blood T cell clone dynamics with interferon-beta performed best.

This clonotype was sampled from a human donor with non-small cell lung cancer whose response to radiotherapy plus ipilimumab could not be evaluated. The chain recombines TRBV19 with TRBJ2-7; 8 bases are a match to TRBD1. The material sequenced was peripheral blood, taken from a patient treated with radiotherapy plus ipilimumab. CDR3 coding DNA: TGTGCCAGTAGTATGGGGACAGGTAAGCTTGGCGAGCAGTACTTC. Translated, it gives CASSMGTGKLGEQYF.